These 28 T cell receptor beta chains were all obtained from the same sample, sequenced in a study of regulatory T cells in long-lasting Graves disease. With iRepertoire HTBI primers and Arm-PCR of CDR3 regions, TCR beta libraries were built. TCRdb reprocessed the multiplex PCR reads with MiXCR, giving one entry per CDR3 protein. In the table there are a few hundred thousand distinct CDR3 sequences, around 20% of which are singletons. The time point: persistent/refractory GD, antithyroid drugs over 5 years with positive TRAb. Construction of the TCR library relied on RNA isolated from PBMCs. Sample: peripheral blood mononuclear cells (PBMCs), taken when the disease was refractory, from a patient treated with antithyroid drugs. The receptors here all came from a female donor with Graves disease.

The sample holds many counts of this clonotype. A read error may produce the germline difference seen at one junction end. The V and J genes are TRBV7-7 and TRBJ2-5, with 11 bases identical to TRBD2. The CDR3 runs 15 residues. Per the germline V gene, CDR1 is SSHAT and CDR2 is FNYEAQ (reference sequence). DNA for the CDR3: TGTGCTAGCAGCTTTGGGACTAGCGGCGAGGAGACCCAGTACTTC. Translating gives CASSFGTSGEETQYF.

This clonotype was picked up many times. The chain uses TRBV12-3 or TRBV12-4 and TRBJ2-5; 11 nucleotides agree with TRBD1. CDR3 length: 15 residues. V lost 4 bases to trimming and J lost 2 bases; unmatched junction nucleotides: 3. The CDR3 reads CASSSGDRGQETQYF. CDR3 bases: TGTGCCAGCAGTTCCGGGGACAGGGGGCAAGAGACCCAGTACTTC.

The V and J genes are TRBV12-3 or TRBV12-4 and TRBJ2-1; D remains ambiguous. Trimming cost V 6 bases and J 10 bases, with 19 bases left between them. The CDR3 contains 14 residues. In DNA form, the CDR3 reads TGTGCCAGCAGACCCCACTTTGCCCCGGACGAGCAGTTCTTC. It encodes CASRPHFAPDEQFF.

This clonotype showed up many times. The chain uses TRBV20-1 and TRBJ2-7; 12 nucleotides match TRBD2. Trimming cost V 4 bases and J 5 bases; bases outside gene matches: 6. This CDR3 is 14 amino acids long. Germline V lookup: CDR1 DFQATT, CDR2 SNEGSKA (reference sequence). The CDR3 region is CSATWTSGIHEQYF. CDR3 DNA sequence: TGCAGTGCTACCTGGACTAGCGGGATACACGAGCAGTACTTC.

Many counts were recorded for this clonotype. The rearrangement joins TRBV11-3 to TRBJ2-2; a possible D gene is TRBD2 (6 bases). Trimming took off 2 bases at V and 6 bases at J, with 10 bases between the two ends. This CDR3 spans 14 amino acids. Germline loops: CDR1 SGHNT, CDR2 YENEEA. CDR3 sequence: CASSLMGLPGELFF. The CDR3 DNA sequence: TGTGCCAGCAGCTTAATGGGACTTCCCGGGGAGCTGTTTTTT.

The V gene is TRBV5-1, the J gene TRBJ1-1; no clear D gene. Germline CDR1 SGHRS, CDR2 YFSETQ. The CDR3 is 11 amino acids. The V and J ends lost 0 bases and 9 bases respectively, with 6 bases between them. The CDR3 here is CASSLGLKAFF. Here the CDR3 DNA reads TGCGCCAGCAGCTTGGGACTGAAAGCTTTCTTT.

This clonotype was picked up many times. CDR3 protein: CSAVGGQETQYF. CDR3 DNA: TGCAGTGCCGTAGGGGGGCAAGAGACCCAGTACTTC. The genes are TRBV20-1 and TRBJ2-5; TRBD1 or TRBD2 may be the D gene (6 bases each). The CDR3 covers 12 residues. Germline lookup yields CDR1 DFQATT and CDR2 SNEGSKA (reference sequence). The ends were cut back, 6 bases at V and 2 bases at J, with 10 bases in the middle.

This clonotype has ten or more counts. The chain joins TRBV6-5 to TRBJ1-1, with unresolved D. This CDR3 has 15 amino acids. Germline assignment: CDR1 MNHEY and CDR2 SVGAGI. Deletions cut 2 bases from V and 0 bases from J, with 10 bases between. CDR3 sequence: CASSYGKGLNTEAFF. CDR3 sequence (DNA): TGTGCCAGCAGTTACGGTAAGGGCCTGAACACTGAAGCTTTCTTT.

This clonotype occurred a few times. This chain uses TRBV19 with TRBJ2-2, with no clear D. V was clipped by 4 bases and J by 4 bases, with 4 bases between them. This CDR3 spans 12 amino acids. The V gene's germline CDR1 is LNHDA and CDR2 SQIVND (reference sequence). CDR3 amino acids: CASSRTTGELFF. The CDR3 DNA sequence: TGTGCCAGTAGTAGGACCACCGGGGAGCTGTTTTTT.

This clonotype occurred once. This chain links TRBV28 with TRBJ1-2; D remains ambiguous. This CDR3 contains 12 residues. Germline V gene lookup returns CDR1 MDHEN and CDR2 SYDVKM. V was pared by 5 bases and J by 0 bases, with 4 bases between. CDR3 in amino acids: CASSPPNYGYTF. The CDR3 bases are TGTGCCAGCAGTCCACCTAACTATGGCTACACCTTC.

This clonotype was counted at least ten times. The chain joins TRBV3-1 to TRBJ1-1, with TRBD1 as a possible D gene (5 bases). The V end was cut by 0 bases, the J end by 4 bases, with 9 bases between. Germline values: CDR1 LGHDT, CDR2 YNNKEL (reference sequence). CDR3 length: 14 residues. CDR3 in DNA: TGTGCCAGCAGCCAAGAAGGGACTCCCACTGAAGCTTTCTTT. Protein: CASSQEGTPTEAFF.

This clonotype was recorded many times. The chain uses TRBV6-1 and TRBJ1-2, with a possible D match to TRBD1 (6 bases). V was clipped by 5 bases and J by 6 bases, with 19 bases between them. This CDR3 region has 15 residues. Germline V gene data show CDR1 as MNHNS and CDR2 as SASEGT. The CDR3 sequence is CASSHQGRETHGYTF. CDR3 nucleotide sequence: TGTGCCAGCAGTCATCAGGGGCGCGAGACCCATGGCTACACCTTC.

Ten or more counts support this clonotype. This chain connects TRBV18 to TRBJ1-6; D is uncertain. The CDR3 spans 13 residues. With 4 bases removed from V and 8 bases from J, the gap between germline ends came to 9 bases. The germline CDR1 and CDR2 sequences are KGHSH and LQKENI. This CDR3 reads CASSRQEDSPLHF. Written as DNA, the CDR3 is TGTGCCAGCTCACGTCAGGAGGATTCACCCCTCCACTTT.

This clonotype was recorded many times. The chain links TRBV9 to TRBJ1-1, with D tentatively TRBD1 (5 bases). The germline V gene encodes CDR1 SGDLS and CDR2 YYNGEE. There are 14 residues in the CDR3. V lost 3 bases to trimming and J lost 7 bases, with 16 bases between them. The CDR3 nucleotides read TGTGCCAGCAGCGCCACTGCGGGGCCCGTTGAAGCTTTCTTT. It encodes CASSATAGPVEAFF.

V usage is TRBV19 and J usage is TRBJ1-2; D is unresolved. Germline values: CDR1 LNHDA, CDR2 SQIVND (reference sequence). Trimming removed 3 bases from V and 9 bases from J, with 17 bases in between. This CDR3 has 14 residues. In DNA form, the CDR3 reads TGTGCCAGTAGTATTCCAGCAGACCCCAGAAGCTACACCTTC. This sequence encodes CASSIPADPRSYTF.

This clonotype was picked up many times. V is TRBV5-1 and J is TRBJ2-2; perhaps TRBD2 as D (5 bases). The CDR3 covers 14 residues. V lost 7 bases to trimming and J lost 0 bases, with 10 bases between them. The germline V gene encodes CDR1 SGHRS and CDR2 YFSETQ. In DNA, the CDR3 is TGCGCCAGCTGTAGAGGGACGAACACCGGGGAGCTGTTTTTT. The encoded protein is CASCRGTNTGELFF. Variable domain in full (rest from reference TRBV5-1 and TRBJ2-2): KAGVTQTPRYLIKTRGQQVTLSCSPISGHRSVSWYQQTPGQGLQFLFEYFSETQRNKGNFPGRFSGRQFSNSRSEMNVSTLELGDSALYLCASCRGTNTGELFFGEGSRLTVL.

This clonotype was seen just once. The V gene is TRBV5-4, the J gene TRBJ2-4; TRBD1 might be the D (7 bases). The CDR3 covers 14 residues. V was cut by 7 bases and J by 3 bases, with 14 bases left in between. Germline CDR1 SGHNT, CDR2 YYREEE (reference sequence). Written as DNA, the CDR3 is TGTGCCAGCGGGACTGACAGGGACAAAAACATTCAGTACTTC. This sequence encodes CASGTDRDKNIQYF. Full variable domain (missing parts from reference TRBV5-4 and TRBJ2-4): ETGVTQSPTHLIKTRGQQVTLRCSSQSGHNTVSWYQQALGQGPQFIFQYYREEENGRGNFPPRFSGLQFPNYSSELNVNALELDDSALYLCASGTDRDKNIQYFGAGTRLSVL.

The genes are TRBV28 and TRBJ2-5; 11 bases line up with TRBD1. This CDR3 has 18 amino acids. CDR1 is MDHEN and CDR2 is SYDVKM in the germline V gene. Unmatched junction bases numbered 11, after V lost 1 base and J lost 4 bases. The CDR3 DNA follows: TGTGCCAGCAGTTTATTTCTCGTGGACAGGGGGCAGCGAGAGACCCAGTACTTC. This translates into CASSLFLVDRGQRETQYF.

At least ten counts were recorded for this clonotype. This rearrangement joins TRBV3-1 to TRBJ1-5; D is ambiguous. CDR3 length: 15 amino acids. V gave up 4 bases and J gave up 7 bases, with 17 bases separating them. From germline, CDR1 is LGHDT and CDR2 YNNKEL (reference sequence). CDR3 coding DNA: TGTGCCAGCAGCCGAACGCCGGCGCCTCAACAGCCCCAGCATTTT. This encodes CASSRTPAPQQPQHF.

The chain employs TRBV19 and TRBJ2-7, with a possible D match to TRBD2 (5 bases). The germline gives CDR1 LNHDA, CDR2 SQIVND (reference sequence). Trimming removed 3 bases at V and 5 bases at J, with 11 bases between. This CDR3 has 13 amino acids. In nucleotides, the CDR3 is TGTGCCAGTAGTATCCGGGGAGTCGACGAGCAGTACTTC. This translates into CASSIRGVDEQYF. Filled out from reference TRBV19 and TRBJ2-7, the complete variable domain reads DGGITQSPKYLFRKEGQNVTLSCEQNLNHDAMYWYRQDPGQGLRLIYYSQIVNDFQKGDIAEGYSVSREKKESFPLTVTSAQKNPTAFYLCASSIRGVDEQYFGPGTRLTVT.

As to this clonotype: A read error may explain this, as a much larger clone is one base away. The chain carries TRBV12-3 or TRBV12-4 and TRBJ1-5, with 8 bases that match TRBD1. This CDR3 region has 16 residues. CDR3 in DNA: TGTGCCAGCCGGGGGACAGGTGGGAAGAGCAATCAGCCCCGGCATTTT. Translation: CASRGTGGKSNQPRHF.

This clonotype occurred a few times. The chain couples TRBV30 to TRBJ2-3; D is undetermined. Germline CDR1 is GTSNPN and CDR2 is SVGIG (reference sequence). CDR3 length: 14 amino acids. Trimming removed 3 bases at V and 2 bases at J, with 12 bases between. CDR3 region: CAWSFRGYTDTQYF. The CDR3 bases are TGTGCCTGGAGCTTCCGAGGATACACAGATACGCAGTATTTT.

This rearrangement joins TRBV10-3 to TRBJ1-5, with D possibly being TRBD1 (6 bases). V was shortened by 3 bases and J by 1 base, with 7 bases between the two germline ends. Germline values: CDR1 ENHRY, CDR2 SYGVKD. The CDR3 has 14 residues. Written as DNA, the CDR3 is TGTGCCATCAGTGACAGGGGAAGCAATCAGCCCCAGCATTTT. It codes for CAISDRGSNQPQHF.

There are many counts of this clonotype. The rearrangement joins TRBV12-3 or TRBV12-4 to TRBJ2-7; the D is unclear. Between the trimmed V and J ends, which lost 5 bases and 5 bases, there was a span of 16 bases. This CDR3 region has 14 residues. The CDR3 DNA sequence: TGTGCCAGCAGTCCTGACGATGGTGGGAACGAGCAGTACTTC. Its translation is CASSPDDGGNEQYF.

The chain links TRBV7-2 to TRBJ1-1; a possible D gene is TRBD1 (5 bases). CDR1 is SGHTA and CDR2 is FQGNSA in the germline V gene. The ends were cut back, 6 bases at V and 1 base at J, with 12 bases in the middle. This CDR3 has 14 residues. The CDR3 bases are TGTGCCAGCAGGGAGAGAACAGGGAACACTGAAGCTTTCTTT. Translating gives CASRERTGNTEAFF.

Only a few counts were recorded for this clonotype. The V call is TRBV6-1, the J call TRBJ1-1; D is unresolved. Germline values: CDR1 MNHNS, CDR2 SASEGT. The CDR3 is made up of 14 amino acids. V shed 5 bases and J shed 3 bases, with 13 bases lying between them. The CDR3 protein is CASSLELLYTEAFF. CDR3 nucleotide sequence: TGTGCCAGCAGTCTAGAATTACTCTACACTGAAGCTTTCTTT.

The rearrangement uses TRBV5-1 and TRBJ2-7; the D call may be TRBD1 or TRBD2 (5 bases each). V was trimmed by 3 bases and J by 6 bases, leaving 13 bases between them. Germline-derived CDR1 and CDR2 are SGHRS and YFSETQ. This CDR3 region has 13 residues. Here the CDR3 reads CASSSGDGGEQYF. DNA for the CDR3: TGCGCCAGCAGCTCTGGTGATGGGGGCGAGCAGTACTTC.

This clonotype was seen only a few times. Relative to the germline gene, one junction end is altered; a read error may explain this. The V gene is TRBV5-1, the J gene TRBJ1-1; no clear D. Germline loops: CDR1 SGHRS, CDR2 YFSETQ. CDR3 length: 13 residues. CDR3 DNA sequence: TGCGCCAGCAGCTTTCCGGGGAACGCTGAAGCTTTCTTT. Translation: CASSFPGNAEAFF. Combining the CDR3 with reference TRBV5-1 and TRBJ1-1 gives the whole variable domain KAGVTQTPRYLIKTRGQQVTLSCSPISGHRSVSWYQQTPGQGLQFLFEYFSETQRNKGNFPGRFSGRQFSNSRSEMNVSTLELGDSALYLCASSFPGNAEAFFGQGTRLTVV.